These 17 T cell receptor beta chains came from one sample sequenced in a study of CD4 T cells in relation to SARS-CoV-2 and coronaviruses (dated by TCRdb to 2020 to 2023). For these TCRs, the target antigens are not known. Libraries came from the immunoSEQ multiplex PCR assay. TCRdb obtained this table from immuneACCESS and retained in-frame rearrangements with V and J assigned. These tables miss some clones; where compared with another copy, unresolved V genes account for less than half of the shortfall, and the remainder is unexplained. This sample has approximately 41,000 clones in its table, and over 75% of those were observed once. The ten largest clonotypes hold 1% to 1.5% of the sample. Sequenced: naive CD4+ T cells from PBMCs, cultured in vitro. The sample's cell subset or site label is to be understood as: naive CD4+ T cells isolated by negative enrichment. These receptors all stem from an adult with COVID-19.

In regard to this clone: A read error may produce the germline difference seen at one junction end. The chain joins TRBV3-1 (or the pseudogene TRBV3-2) to TRBJ2-7, with 10 bases that match TRBD2. From germline, CDR1 is LGHDT and CDR2 YNNKEL (reference sequence). This CDR3 spans 13 amino acids. In DNA form, the CDR3 reads TGTGCCAGCAGCCCCTCCAAGCGGGAGGGCCCCAACTTC. Protein sequence: CASSPSKREGPNF.

CDR3 sequence reads: CASGTSGRTDTQYF. The CDR3 coding sequence is TGTGCCAGCGGGACTAGCGGGAGGACAGATACGCAGTATTTT. The chain carries TRBV2 and TRBJ2-3, with 15 positions matching TRBD2. V shed 8 bases, J shed 3 bases, and the junction held 0 bases outside the gene matches. Germline V gives CDR1 SNHLY, CDR2 FYNNEI. CDR3 length: 14 residues.

J is TRBJ2-5 and V is TRBV5-8, with D possibly TRBD2 on 5 matching bases. The V end was cut by 4 bases, the J end by 1 base, with 17 bases between. CDR3 length: 16 amino acids. Per the germline V gene, CDR1 is SGHTS and CDR2 is YDEGEE. The CDR3 region has the DNA TGTGCCAGCAGCCGTGGGTCCAGCGGACTCCAAGAGACCCAGTACTTC. Protein sequence: CASSRGSSGLQETQYF.

This chain links TRBV7-6 with TRBJ2-7; TRBD2 matches at 8 bases. CDR1 is SGHVS and CDR2 is FNYEAQ in the germline V gene. The junction had 12 bases not matched to a gene; V was cut back by 4 bases and J by 7 bases. The CDR3 consists of 15 residues. CDR3 coding DNA: TGTGCCAGCAGCTGGGGCTCGGGAGGGCCCGAAGAGCAGTACTTC. This codes for CASSWGSGGPEEQYF.

V and J are TRBV3-1 (or the pseudogene TRBV3-2) and TRBJ2-7; no definite D call. Germline assignment: CDR1 LGHDT and CDR2 YNNKEL (reference sequence). The CDR3 is 12 residues long. V lost 3 bases to trimming and J lost 3 bases, with 6 bases between them. In DNA, the CDR3 is TGTGCCAGCAGCCAGAGTTTCTACGAGCAGTACTTC. Amino acid sequence: CASSQSFYEQYF.

The chain couples TRBV6-2 or TRBV6-3 to TRBJ2-1; 8 positions agree with TRBD1. The CDR3 has 13 residues. CDR1 and CDR2 from the germline V gene are MNHEY and SVGEGT. The ends lost 6 bases at V and 6 bases at J; junction bases unmatched: 4. CDR3 DNA: TGTGCCAGCAGCAGGGGGCTGGGCAATGAGCAGTTCTTC. Its translation is CASSRGLGNEQFF.

V and J are TRBV19 and TRBJ1-5; D is unclear. The CDR3 has 17 residues. Trimming shortened V by 5 bases and J by 2 bases, and 19 bases separated the two germline ends. CDR1 LNHDA and CDR2 SQIVND come from the germline V gene (reference sequence). CDR3 amino acids: CASSPSRIGWGNQPQHF. DNA of the CDR3: TGTGCCAGTAGTCCCAGCCGGATTGGATGGGGCAATCAGCCCCAGCATTTT. Looking up the rest from reference TRBV19 and TRBJ1-5 gives the full variable domain: DGGITQSPKYLFRKEGQNVTLSCEQNLNHDAMYWYRQDPGQGLRLIYYSQIVNDFQKGDIAEGYSVSREKKESFPLTVTSAQKNPTAFYLCASSPSRIGWGNQPQHFGDGTRLSIL.

The genes are TRBV2 and TRBJ2-7; no reliable D call. The CDR3 is 14 amino acids. Trimming took off 4 bases at V and 2 bases at J, with 12 bases between the two ends. CDR1 is SNHLY, CDR2 FYNNEI, per germline. CDR3 sequence reads: CASSGSTLPYEQYF. The CDR3 DNA reads TGTGCCAGCAGTGGGTCGACATTACCCTACGAGCAGTACTTC.

The rearrangement links TRBV27 to TRBJ2-3; 11 bases are shared with TRBD1. Germline lookup yields CDR1 MNHEY and CDR2 SMNVEV (reference sequence). V gave up 6 bases and J gave up 5 bases; unmatched junction bases: 10. The CDR3 is 16 amino acids. Written as DNA, the CDR3 is TGTGCCAGCAGGATCCCTCGGGGGACAGGGGGAGATACGCAGTATTTT. As protein: CASRIPRGTGGDTQYF.

A few counts support this clone. This sequence joins TRBV6-5 and TRBJ2-5; 7 nucleotides line up with TRBD1. This CDR3 has 13 amino acids. Looked up from germline, CDR1 is MNHEY and CDR2 is SVGAGI. The V gene end was trimmed by 6 bases and the J gene end by 5 bases; junction bases not matched to a gene: 6. The DNA for the CDR3 is TGTGCCAGCAGACAGGGGTTGTGGGAGACCCAGTACTTC. Protein: CASRQGLWETQYF.

The sample holds a few counts of this clone. J is TRBJ1-2 and V is TRBV14; D unresolved. V lost 1 base and J 4 bases, leaving 7 bases between the germline ends. The CDR3 is made up of 13 amino acids. Germline loops: CDR1 SGHDN, CDR2 FVKESK. The CDR3 region has the DNA TGTGCCAGCAGCCAAGTGCCCGGCTATGGCTACACCTTC. Its protein product is CASSQVPGYGYTF. The whole variable domain, remainder taken from reference TRBV14 and TRBJ1-2, is EAGVTQFPSHSVIEKGQTVTLRCDPISGHDNLYWYRRVMGKEIKFLLHFVKESKQDESGMPNNRFLAERTGGTYSTLKVQPAELEDSGVYFCASSQVPGYGYTFGSGTRLTVV.

This clone was recorded only once. The chain combines TRBV28 with TRBJ2-5, with TRBD2 matching over 14 bases. Germline CDR1 reads MDHEN; CDR2 reads SYDVKM. This CDR3 contains 19 residues. V shed 7 bases, J shed 5 bases, and the junction held 18 bases outside the gene matches. CDR3 DNA sequence: TGTGCCAGCAAAACAAGGGGGTGGAAGGGGACTAGCGGGAGTGAGACCCAGTACTTC. This encodes CASKTRGWKGTSGSETQYF.

The genes are TRBV6-2 or TRBV6-3 and TRBJ2-7, with TRBD1 matching over 8 bases. The V gene end was trimmed by 8 bases and the J gene end by 5 bases; junction bases not matched to a gene: 11. Germline CDR1 reads MNHEY; CDR2 reads SVGEGT. The CDR3 runs 14 residues. The CDR3 sequence: CASGRRTGTHEQYF. In nucleotides, the CDR3 is TGTGCCAGCGGCCGTCGGACAGGGACCCACGAGCAGTACTTC.

The chain combines TRBV4-1 with TRBJ2-5; 9 bases are a match to TRBD2. Germline CDR1 MGHRA, CDR2 YSYEKL. The CDR3 extends over 17 amino acids. V gave up 2 bases and J gave up 6 bases; unmatched junction bases: 13. CDR3: CASSQLAGERPEQTQYF. In DNA, the CDR3 is TGCGCCAGCAGCCAATTAGCGGGAGAGCGCCCCGAACAGACCCAGTACTTC.

V and J are TRBV28 and TRBJ2-3; 7 nucleotides line up with TRBD2. V was clipped by 3 bases and J by 4 bases; unmatched bases: 4. The CDR3 covers 14 residues. Per germline, CDR1 MDHEN and CDR2 SYDVKM. The CDR3 bases are TGTGCCAGCAGTTTGAGTGGGAGGGCAGATACGCAGTATTTT. Translating it yields CASSLSGRADTQYF.

The chain carries TRBV7-2 and TRBJ1-3, with TRBD1 matching over 10 bases. CDR3 size: 14 residues. V lost 8 bases, J lost 2 bases, and 3 bases stayed unmatched. The germline V gene encodes CDR1 SGHTA and CDR2 FQGNSA. CDR3 loop: CASAGTGAGNTIYF. DNA for the CDR3: TGTGCCAGCGCCGGGACAGGGGCTGGAAACACCATATATTTT.

This chain uses TRBV7-6 with TRBJ2-1; 12 positions agree with TRBD2. Trimming cost V 1 base and J 0 bases; bases outside gene matches: 1. This CDR3 has 17 amino acids. Germline assignment: CDR1 SGHVS and CDR2 FNYEAQ. Here the CDR3 reads CASSLETSGSSYNEQFF. In DNA form, the CDR3 reads TGTGCCAGCAGCTTAGAGACTAGCGGGAGCTCCTACAATGAGCAGTTCTTC.